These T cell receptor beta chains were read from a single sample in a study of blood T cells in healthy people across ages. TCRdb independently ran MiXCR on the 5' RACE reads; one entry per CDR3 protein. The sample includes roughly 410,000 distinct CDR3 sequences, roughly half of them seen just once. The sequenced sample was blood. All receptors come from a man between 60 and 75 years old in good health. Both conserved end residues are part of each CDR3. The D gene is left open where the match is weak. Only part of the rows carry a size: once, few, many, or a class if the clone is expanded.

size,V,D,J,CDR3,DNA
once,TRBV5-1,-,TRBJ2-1,CASSGGLTPSNEQFF,TGCGCCAGCAGCGGGGGTCTTACCCCCTCCAATGAGCAGTTCTTC
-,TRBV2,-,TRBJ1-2,CAGSAAGMGYGYTF,TGTGCCGGCAGTGCGGCGGGGATGGGGTATGGCTACACCTTC
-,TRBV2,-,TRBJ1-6,CASQRGPGGADSPLHF,TGTGCCAGCCAACGCGGGCCGGGGGGGGCTGATTCACCCCTCCACTTT
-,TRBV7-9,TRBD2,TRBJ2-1,CASSPQRAGLNEQFF,TGTGCCAGCAGTCCACAACGAGCGGGGCTCAATGAGCAGTTCTTC
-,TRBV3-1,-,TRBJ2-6,CASSQGEWGANVLTF,TGTGCCAGCAGCCAAGGAGAGTGGGGGGCCAACGTCCTGACTTTC
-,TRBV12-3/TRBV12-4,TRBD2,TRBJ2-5,CASSLAGGMYQETQYF,TGTGCCAGCAGCCTAGCGGGGGGGATGTACCAAGAGACCCAGTACTTC
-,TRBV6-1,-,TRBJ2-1,CASSEVGGRDEQFF,TGTGCCAGCAGTGAGGTCGGGGGGCGAGATGAGCAGTTCTTC
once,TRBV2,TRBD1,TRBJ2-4,CASSGRAGTGDDGKNIQYF,TGTGCCAGCAGTGGAAGAGCCGGGACAGGGGATGACGGCAAAAACATTCAGTACTTC
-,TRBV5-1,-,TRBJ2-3,CASSVSGSGDTQYF,TGCGCCAGCAGCGTGAGTGGGAGCGGTGATACGCAGTATTTT
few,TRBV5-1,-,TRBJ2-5,CASSLAVQVRYQETQYF,TGCGCCAGCAGCTTGGCCGTCCAGGTCCGGTACCAAGAGACCCAGTACTTC
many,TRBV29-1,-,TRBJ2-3,CSSGEVGGTQYF,TGCAGCTCCGGGGAGGTAGGGGGTACGCAGTATTTT
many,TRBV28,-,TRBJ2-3,CASGGAPDTQYF,TGTGCCAGCGGGGGAGCCCCAGATACGCAGTATTTT
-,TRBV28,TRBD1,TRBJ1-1,CASTPRAGTENTEAFF,TGTGCCAGCACTCCACGGGCCGGGACAGAGAACACTGAAGCTTTCTTT
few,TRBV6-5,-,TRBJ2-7,CASRGYPSYEQYF,TGTGCCAGCCGGGGTTACCCCTCCTACGAGCAGTACTTC
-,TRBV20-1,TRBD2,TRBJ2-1,CSARKREGQNTYNEQFF,TGCAGTGCTAGAAAGCGGGAGGGCCAAAACACCTACAATGAGCAGTTCTTC
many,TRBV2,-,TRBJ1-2,CASNPDGDGYTF,TGTGCCAGCAACCCCGACGGGGATGGCTACACCTTC
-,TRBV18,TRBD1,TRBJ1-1,CASPPDRGTEAFF,TGTGCCAGCCCACCAGACAGGGGCACTGAAGCTTTCTTT
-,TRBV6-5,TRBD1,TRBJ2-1,CASSQTGLSYNEQFF,TGTGCCAGCAGTCAGACAGGGCTTTCCTACAATGAGCAGTTCTTC
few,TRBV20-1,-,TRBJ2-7,CSAPATGDEQYF,TGCAGTGCCCCAGCGACCGGTGACGAGCAGTACTTC
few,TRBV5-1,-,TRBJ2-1,CASSPRDIYNEQFF,TGCGCCAGCAGCCCCCGGGACATTTACAATGAGCAGTTCTTC
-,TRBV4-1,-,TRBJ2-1,CASSQSDREGNEQFF,TGCGCCAGCAGCCAATCGGACAGGGAGGGGAATGAGCAGTTCTTC
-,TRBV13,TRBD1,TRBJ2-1,CASSGTGVAGSSQETQFF,TGTGCCAGCAGCGGGACAGGGGTAGCGGGGAGCTCCCAAGAGACCCAGTTCTTC
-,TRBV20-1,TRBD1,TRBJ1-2,CSAGYRGTHYGYTF,TGCAGTGCTGGGTACAGGGGGACACACTATGGCTACACCTTC
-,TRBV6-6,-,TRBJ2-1,CASSYAQHNEQFF,TGTGCCAGCAGTTACGCCCAGCACAATGAGCAGTTCTTC
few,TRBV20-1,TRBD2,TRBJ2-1,CSARGRTSRSYNEQFF,TGCAGTGCTAGAGGAAGGACTAGCCGCTCCTACAATGAGCAGTTCTTC
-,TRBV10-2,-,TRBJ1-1,CASSDIRQTNTEAFF,TGCGCCAGCAGTGACATTAGACAGACGAACACTGAAGCTTTCTTT
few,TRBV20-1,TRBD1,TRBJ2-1,CSAREDRVNNEQFF,TGCAGTGCTAGAGAGGACAGGGTCAACAATGAGCAGTTCTTC
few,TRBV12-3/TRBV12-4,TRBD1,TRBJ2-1,CASTLNRGGSYNEQFF,TGTGCCAGCACTCTGAACAGGGGCGGTTCCTACAATGAGCAGTTCTTC
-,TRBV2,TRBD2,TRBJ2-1,CAITGLAGAGSYNEQFF,TGCGCGATAACGGGGCTAGCGGGGGCCGGCTCCTACAATGAGCAGTTCTTC
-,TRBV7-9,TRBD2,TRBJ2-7,CASSFLLAGDYEQYF,TGTGCCAGCAGCTTCCTGCTAGCGGGAGACTATGAGCAGTACTTC
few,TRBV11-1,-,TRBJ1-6,CASSHGGSNNSPLHF,TGTGCCAGCAGCCATGGGGGCAGTAATAATTCACCCCTCCACTTT
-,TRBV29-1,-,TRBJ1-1,CSGTRMNTEAFF,TGCAGCGGGACAAGGATGAACACTGAAGCTTTCTTT
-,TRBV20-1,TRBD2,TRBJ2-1,CSAIKREGNEQFF,TGCAGTGCTATAAAGCGGGAGGGGAATGAGCAGTTCTTC
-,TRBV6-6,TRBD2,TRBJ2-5,CASTVGGSGQETQYF,TGTGCCAGCACCGTCGGGGGGTCGGGCCAAGAGACCCAGTACTTC
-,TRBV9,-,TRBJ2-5,CASSVEWANQETQYF,TGTGCCAGCAGCGTAGAGTGGGCTAACCAAGAGACCCAGTACTTC
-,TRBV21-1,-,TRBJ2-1,CARLTRVESGGTSYNEQFF,TGTGCCAGACTTACGAGGGTGGAGTCGGGCGGGACGTCCTACAATGAGCAGTTCTTC
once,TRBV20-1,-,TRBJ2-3,CSATSMGGRTDTQYF,TGCAGTGCTACCTCGATGGGGGGTCGCACAGATACGCAGTATTTT
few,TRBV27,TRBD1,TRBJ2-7,CASSLLGQGTYEQYF,TGTGCCAGCAGTTTACTCGGACAGGGCACCTACGAGCAGTACTTC